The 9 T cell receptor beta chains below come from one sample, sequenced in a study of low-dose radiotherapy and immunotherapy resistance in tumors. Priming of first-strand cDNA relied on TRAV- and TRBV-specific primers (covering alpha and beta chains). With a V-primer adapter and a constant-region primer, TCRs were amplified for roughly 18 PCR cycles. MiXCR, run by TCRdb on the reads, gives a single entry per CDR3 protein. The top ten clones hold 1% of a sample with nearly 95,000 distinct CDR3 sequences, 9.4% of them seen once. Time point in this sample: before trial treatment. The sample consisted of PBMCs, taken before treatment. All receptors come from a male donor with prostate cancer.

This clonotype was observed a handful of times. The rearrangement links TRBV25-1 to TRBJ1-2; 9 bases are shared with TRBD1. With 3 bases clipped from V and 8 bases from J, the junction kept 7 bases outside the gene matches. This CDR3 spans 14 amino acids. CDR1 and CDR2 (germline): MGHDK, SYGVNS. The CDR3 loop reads CASSDQQGAGGYTF. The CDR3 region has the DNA TGTGCCAGCAGTGACCAACAGGGGGCCGGCGGCTACACCTTC.

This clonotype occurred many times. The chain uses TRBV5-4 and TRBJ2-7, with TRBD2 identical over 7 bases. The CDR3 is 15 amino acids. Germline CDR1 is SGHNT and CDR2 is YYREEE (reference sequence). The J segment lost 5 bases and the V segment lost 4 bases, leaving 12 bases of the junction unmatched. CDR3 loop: CASSRRGEGQNEQYF. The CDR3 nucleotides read TGTGCCAGCAGCCGCCGGGGGGAGGGCCAGAACGAGCAGTACTTC.

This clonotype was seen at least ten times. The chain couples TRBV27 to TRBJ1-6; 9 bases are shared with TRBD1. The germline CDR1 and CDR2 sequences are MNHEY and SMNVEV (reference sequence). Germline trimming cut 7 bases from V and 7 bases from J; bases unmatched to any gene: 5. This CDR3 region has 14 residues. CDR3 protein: CASTMDRGNSPLHF. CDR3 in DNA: TGTGCCAGCACCATGGACAGGGGAAATTCACCCCTCCACTTT.

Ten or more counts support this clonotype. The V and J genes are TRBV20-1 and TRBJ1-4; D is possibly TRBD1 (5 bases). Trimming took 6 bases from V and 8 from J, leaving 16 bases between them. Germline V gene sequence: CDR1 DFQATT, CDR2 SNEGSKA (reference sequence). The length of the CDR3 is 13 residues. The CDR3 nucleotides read TGCAGTGCGCGGACATCCGCGAGGGAAAAACTGTTTTTT. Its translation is CSARTSAREKLFF.

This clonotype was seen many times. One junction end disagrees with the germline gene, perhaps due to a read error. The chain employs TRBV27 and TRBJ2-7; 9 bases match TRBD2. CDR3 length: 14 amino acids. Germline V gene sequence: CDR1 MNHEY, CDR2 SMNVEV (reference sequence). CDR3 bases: TGTGCCAGCACCCCTAGCGGGATCTCCCACGAGCAGTACTTC. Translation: CASTPSGISHEQYF.

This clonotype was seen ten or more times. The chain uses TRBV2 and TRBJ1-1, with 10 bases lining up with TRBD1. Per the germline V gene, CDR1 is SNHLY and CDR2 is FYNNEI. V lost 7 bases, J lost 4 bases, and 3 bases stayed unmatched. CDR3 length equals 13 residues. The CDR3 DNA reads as TGTGCCAGCATGGGACAGGGGAGCACTGAAGCTTTCTTT. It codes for CASMGQGSTEAFF.

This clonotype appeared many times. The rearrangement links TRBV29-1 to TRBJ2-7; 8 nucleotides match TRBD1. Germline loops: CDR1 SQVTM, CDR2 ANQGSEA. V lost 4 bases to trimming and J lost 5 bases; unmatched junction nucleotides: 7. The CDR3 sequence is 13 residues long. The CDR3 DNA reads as TGCAGCGTTGTAGGACAGGGCGCCCACGAGCAGTACTTC. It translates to CSVVGQGAHEQYF.

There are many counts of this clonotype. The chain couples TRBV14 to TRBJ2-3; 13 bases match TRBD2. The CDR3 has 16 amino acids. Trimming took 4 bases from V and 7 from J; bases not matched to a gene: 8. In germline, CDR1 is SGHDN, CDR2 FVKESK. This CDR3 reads CASSPRTSGSQNTQYF. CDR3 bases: TGTGCCAGCAGCCCAAGGACTAGCGGGAGTCAGAATACGCAGTATTTT.

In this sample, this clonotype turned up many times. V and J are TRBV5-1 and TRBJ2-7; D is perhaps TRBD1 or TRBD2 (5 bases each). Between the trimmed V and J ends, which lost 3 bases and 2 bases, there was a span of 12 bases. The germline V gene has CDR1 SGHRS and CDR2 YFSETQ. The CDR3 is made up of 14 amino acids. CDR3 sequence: CASSWDPSPYEQYF. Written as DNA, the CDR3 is TGCGCCAGCAGCTGGGACCCATCCCCCTACGAGCAGTACTTC.